This TCR beta chain appears in the sequencing data of a study of cytomegalovirus exposure and HLA in healthy donors. The junction had 4 bases not matched to a gene; V was cut back by 3 bases and J by 3 bases. This CDR3 has 14 amino acids. Germline loops: CDR1 SGHRS, CDR2 YFSETQ. PCR primers comprised 60 Vbeta and 13 Jbeta primers. Only in-frame clones appear in the TCRdb table, and some are missing; sequencing was by immunoSEQ multiplex PCR. Of over 150,000 clones listed, roughly 78% were seen once; the top ten hold roughly 13%. This TCR came from a woman aged 45-60 years in good health and CMV-seropositive. The specimen sequenced was PBMCs. The chain uses TRBV5-1 and TRBJ1-1, with 8 bases identical to TRBD1. The CDR3 nucleotides are TGCGCCAGCAGCTCGGGACAGGCTGACACTGAAGCTTTCTTT. Translation: CASSSGQADTEAFF.